This T cell receptor (beta chain) comes out of a study of cytomegalovirus exposure and HLA in healthy donors. The method was immunoSEQ multiplex PCR; TCRdb's version includes in-frame clones alone and lacks a portion of them. The top ten hold roughly 4.8% of the sample, which has about 140,000 clones, 80% to 90% seen once. Germline assignment: CDR1 SGHDN and CDR2 FVKESK. CDR3 length: 14 residues. V dropped 3 bases and J dropped 5; count of bases not matched to a gene: 6. The origin of this receptor is a man aged 18-30 years in good health and CMV-seropositive. This chain connects TRBV14 to TRBJ2-5, with 7 positions matching TRBD1. Sample: PBMCs. CDR3 protein: CASSHTGVGETQYF. CDR3 nucleotides: TGTGCCAGCAGCCACACAGGGGTGGGGGAGACCCAGTACTTC.